This T cell receptor beta chain was sequenced for a study of blood T cell repertoires in COVID-19. Study-level background: The United States, Italy and Spain supplied acute and convalescent COVID-19 samples.

The authors' processing: The authors estimated nucleated cell counts from reference gene primer amplification. Generated by immunoSEQ multiplex PCR, the TCRdb table keeps only in-frame clones and is missing some. The DNA gave D and trimming, while V, J and clone size come from that table. The sample includes 180,000 or so clones, about three quarters of them seen just once. There are 15 residues in the CDR3. Looked up from germline, CDR1 is GTSNPN and CDR2 is SVGIG (reference sequence). With 5 bases clipped from V and 3 bases from J, the junction kept 7 bases outside the gene matches. The rearrangement uses TRBV30 and TRBJ2-3; 11 nucleotides line up with TRBD2. The sequenced sample consisted of peripheral blood. This clonotype originated in a woman in her 50s with active or convalescent COVID-19. CDR3 residues: CAWCSGLAETDTQYF. As DNA, the CDR3 is TGTGCCTGGTGCTCGGGACTAGCGGAGACAGATACGCAGTATTTT.